This passage covers 23 T cell receptor beta chains from one sample sequenced in a study of breast tumors, draining lymph nodes, adjacent tissues. TCRdb re-called the multiplex PCR reads through MiXCR, storing one row per CDR3 protein. The sample has approximately 21,000 distinct CDR3 sequences; around 41% are singletons. The sequencing sample was made of breast tumor tissue. The receptors stem from a female donor with breast cancer. Some clones in this sample may be carry-over from other donors' samples.

Concerning this clonotype itself: Here the CDR3 omits its conserved ending phenylalanine or tryptophan, so a read error is the likely source. The J gene is TRBJ1-5, the V gene TRBV19; D may be TRBD1 (5 bases). CDR1 and CDR2 (germline): LNHDA, SQIVND (reference sequence). Trimming cost V 3 bases and J 5 bases, with 17 bases left between them. CDR3 length equals 16 residues. As DNA, the CDR3 is TGTGCCAGTAGTATTCAAGGGACTACAGGAGATCAGCCCCAGCATTCT. Residues: CASSIQGTTGDQPQHS.

The chain carries TRBV11-2 and TRBJ2-7; no clear D gene. CDR1 SGHAT and CDR2 FQNNGV come from the germline V gene. This CDR3 has 12 amino acids. V lost 5 bases and J lost 4, with 9 bases in between. CDR3 coding DNA: TGTGCCAGCAGCGCCGTTCCGTACGAGCAGTACTTC. This codes for CASSAVPYEQYF.

J is TRBJ1-2 and V is TRBV5-1, with a possible D match to TRBD1 (5 bases). This CDR3 is 15 amino acids long. V was cut by 1 base and J by 2 bases, with 12 bases left in between. From germline, CDR1 is SGHRS and CDR2 YFSETQ. The CDR3 here is CASSLSGLENYGYTF. The CDR3 nucleotides read TGCGCCAGCAGCTTGTCAGGGTTGGAGAACTATGGCTACACCTTC.

The chain couples TRBV12-3 or TRBV12-4 to TRBJ2-3, with TRBD1 identical over 7 bases. V lost 5 bases, J lost 5 bases, and 7 bases stayed unmatched. CDR3 length equals 14 residues. In DNA, the CDR3 is TGTGCCAGCAGTCCCGGGACAGATATAGATACGCAGTATTTT. Its translation is CASSPGTDIDTQYF.

The chain joins TRBV12-3 or TRBV12-4 to TRBJ1-1; D is unresolved. CDR3 length: 13 amino acids. V shed 2 bases and J shed 3 bases, with 7 bases lying between them. The DNA of the CDR3 is TGTGCCAGCAGTTTATTTGGGGACACTGAAGCTTTCTTT. Amino acids: CASSLFGDTEAFF.

This clonotype was recorded at least ten times. This chain joins TRBV15 and TRBJ1-5; D possibly corresponds to TRBD1 (5 bases). Trimming removed 1 base at V and 6 bases at J, with 7 bases between. The CDR3 totals 13 residues. Germline V gene sequence: CDR1 LNHNV, CDR2 YYDKDF (reference sequence). The CDR3: CATSRVGGQPQHF. The CDR3 DNA reads as TGTGCCACCAGCAGAGTGGGGGGTCAGCCCCAGCATTTT.

This clonotype was seen repeatedly, ten times or more. The rearrangement links TRBV30 to TRBJ2-3, with no clear D. The CDR3 has 11 residues. Trimming took 2 bases from V and 4 from J, leaving 4 bases between them. Germline CDR1 reads GTSNPN; CDR2 reads SVGIG (reference sequence). CDR3 residues: CAWSYADTQYF. In nucleotides, the CDR3 is TGTGCCTGGAGTTACGCAGATACGCAGTATTTT. Full variable domain (remainder filled in from reference TRBV30 and TRBJ2-3): SQTIHQWPATLVQPVGSPLSLECTVEGTSNPNLYWYRQAAGRGLQLLFYSVGIGQISSEVPQNLSASRPQDRQFILSSKKLLLSDSGFYLCAWSYADTQYFGPGTRLTVL.

The table lists this clonotype with many counts. This chain connects TRBV18 to TRBJ2-2; 8 bases match TRBD2. V lost 6 bases to trimming and J lost 2 bases; unmatched junction nucleotides: 2. The germline V gene encodes CDR1 KGHSH and CDR2 LQKENI. The CDR3 consists of 14 residues. The CDR3, as DNA: TGTGCCAGCTCTTTAGCGGGAAACACCGGGGAGCTGTTTTTT. This sequence encodes CASSLAGNTGELFF.

This clonotype was seen ten or more times. The chain carries TRBV29-1 and TRBJ2-7; 10 bases are a match to TRBD1. This CDR3 comprises 14 residues. After removal of 6 bases from V and 6 bases from J, the junction contained 11 bases not matched to a gene. The V gene's germline CDR1 is SQVTM and CDR2 ANQGSEA. The CDR3 DNA reads TGCAGCGTCCGTAAGGGGACAGGGGTCGGCGAGCAGTACTTC. Translation: CSVRKGTGVGEQYF.

The chain uses TRBV27 and TRBJ2-3; D is perhaps TRBD2 (6 bases). Germline CDR1 reads MNHEY; CDR2 reads SMNVEV (reference sequence). Trimming removed 6 bases from V and 4 bases from J, with 17 bases in between. The CDR3 is made up of 15 amino acids. The CDR3 DNA reads TGTGCCAGCAGCTCCACCCGACTAGTGGCAGATACGCAGTATTTT. Encoded protein: CASSSTRLVADTQYF.

This clonotype was seen many times. The chain has TRBV11-2 and TRBJ2-7; 9 bases map to TRBD2. The CDR3 spans 15 residues. Germline V lookup: CDR1 SGHAT, CDR2 FQNNGV. V dropped 8 bases and J dropped 0; count of bases not matched to a gene: 8. For the CDR3, the DNA is TGTGCCAGCGAACCGATTAGCGGGAGCTCCTACGAGCAGTACTTC. Its translation: CASEPISGSSYEQYF.

The chain uses TRBV29-1 and TRBJ1-2; TRBD1 agrees at 8 bases. This CDR3 has 13 amino acids. Germline V gene sequence: CDR1 SQVTM, CDR2 ANQGSEA. V was clipped by 4 bases and J by 4 bases; unmatched bases: 5. The CDR3 loop reads CSVGQGMSYGYTF. For the CDR3, the DNA is TGCAGCGTTGGACAGGGGATGAGCTATGGCTACACCTTC.

V is TRBV7-8 and J is TRBJ2-5; 7 bases match TRBD2. With V trimmed by 4 bases and J by 5 bases, 1 base remained unmatched. Germline V CDR1 and CDR2: SGHVS, FQNEAQ. This CDR3 is 12 amino acids long. CDR3 DNA sequence: TGTGCCAGCAGCTCTAGCGGTGAGACCCAGTACTTC. Its translation is CASSSSGETQYF.

This clonotype was recorded at least ten times. The chain is built from TRBV19 and TRBJ1-6; 8 nucleotides match TRBD1. Germline CDR1 reads LNHDA; CDR2 reads SQIVND (reference sequence). CDR3 length equals 14 residues. With V trimmed by 5 bases and J by 9 bases, 6 bases remained unmatched. The CDR3, as DNA: TGTGCCAGTAGTTTTCCAGGGGGCGGTTCACCCCTCCACTTT. This sequence encodes CASSFPGGGSPLHF.

The CDR3 here is CASSSSPGLTSYEQYF. In DNA form, the CDR3 reads TGTGCCAGCTCCTCCTCCCCGGGACTAACGTCCTACGAGCAGTACTTC. The chain has TRBV12-3 or TRBV12-4 and TRBJ2-7; TRBD2 aligns across 7 bases. The CDR3 is 16 residues long. Trimming cost V 8 bases and J 1 base; bases outside gene matches: 14.

The table lists this clonotype with many counts. The CDR3 is CSAAGGGVFSLFSDTQYF. The CDR3 nucleotides are TGCAGTGCTGCGGGAGGGGGGGTCTTTTCTCTCTTTTCAGATACGCAGTATTTT. V usage is TRBV20-1 and J usage is TRBJ2-3, with 9 bases that match TRBD2. The ends lost 5 bases at V and 4 bases at J; junction bases unmatched: 19. This CDR3 comprises 18 residues. Germline V gene sequence: CDR1 DFQATT, CDR2 SNEGSKA (reference sequence).

This clonotype was seen repeatedly, ten times or more. Given a much more abundant clone one base away, this may be a read error. V usage is TRBV5-6 and J usage is TRBJ2-7; D gene unclear. The V end lost 2 bases, the J end lost 4 bases, and 13 bases lay between the germline ends. Germline-derived CDR1 and CDR2 are SGHDT and YYEEEE. CDR3 length: 14 residues. DNA of the CDR3: TGTGCCAGCAGCTTCGGTTCCACTCCTTACGAGCAGTACTTC. Its protein product is CASSFGSTPYEQYF. Drawing the rest from reference TRBV5-6 and TRBJ2-7, the complete variable domain is DAGVTQSPTHLIKTRGQQVTLRCSPKSGHDTVSWYQQALGQGPQFIFQYYEEEERQRGNFPDRFSGHQFPNYSSELNVNALLLGDSALYLCASSFGSTPYEQYFGPGTRLTVT.

This clonotype was picked up many times. The J gene is TRBJ2-7, the V gene TRBV20-1, with unresolved D. CDR3 size: 13 residues. Between the trimmed V and J ends, which lost 4 bases and 0 bases, there was a span of 10 bases. CDR1 and CDR2 from the germline V gene are DFQATT and SNEGSKA (reference sequence). DNA of the CDR3: TGCAGTGCTAAAGCTGCATACTCCTACGAGCAGTACTTC. Translation: CSAKAAYSYEQYF.

Many counts were recorded for this clonotype. This chain uses TRBV4-1 with TRBJ1-2; no definite D call. The V end lost 0 bases, the J end lost 4 bases, and 12 bases lay between the germline ends. The CDR3 extends over 15 amino acids. Germline V gene sequence: CDR1 MGHRA, CDR2 YSYEKL. In DNA, the CDR3 is TGCGCCAGCAGCCAAGATAGGTCGGGGAGCTATGGCTACACCTTC. This translates into CASSQDRSGSYGYTF.

This clonotype was counted ten times or more. This chain joins TRBV4-1 and TRBJ1-3; 11 positions agree with TRBD1. CDR3 size: 16 residues. The germline V gene has CDR1 MGHRA and CDR2 YSYEKL. The ends lost 2 bases at V and 8 bases at J; junction bases unmatched: 8. The CDR3 reads CASSQRDRGGTDTIYF. The CDR3, as DNA: TGCGCCAGCAGCCAAAGGGACAGGGGGGGGACGGACACCATATATTTT.

This clonotype was observed at least ten times. The junction differs from germline at one of its ends, possibly a read error. V is TRBV7-9 and J is TRBJ2-5; 8 bases map to TRBD1. CDR3 size: 17 residues. CDR1 SEHNR and CDR2 FQNEAQ come from the germline V gene (reference sequence). CDR3 region: CASATGTGGDGQEPQYF. CDR3 DNA: TGTGCCAGCGCCACCGGGACAGGAGGTGATGGCCAAGAGCCCCAGTACTTC. Supplemented by reference TRBV7-9 and TRBJ2-5, the full variable domain reads DTGVSQNPRHKITKRGQNVTFRCDPISEHNRLYWYRQTLGQGPEFLTYFQNEAQLEKSRLLSDRFSAERPKGSFSTLEIQRTEQGDSAMYLCASATGTGGDGQEPQYFGPGTRLLVL.

This clonotype has ten or more counts. The chain couples TRBV9 to TRBJ1-4, with D unclear. The germline V gene has CDR1 SGDLS and CDR2 YYNGEE. Trimming stripped 0 bases from V and 7 bases from J, with 10 bases between. This CDR3 is 14 amino acids long. The CDR3 here is CASSVGPNLEKLFF. The CDR3 DNA follows: TGTGCCAGCAGCGTAGGACCAAACCTTGAAAAACTGTTTTTT.

V is TRBV4-2 and J is TRBJ2-1; 8 bases match TRBD2. The CDR3 covers 17 residues. CDR1 is LGHNA, CDR2 YNFKEQ, per germline. J lost 0 bases, V lost 2 bases, and 6 bases had no gene match. The CDR3 reads CASSQISGGISYNEQFF. The CDR3 DNA follows: TGTGCCAGCAGCCAAATAAGCGGGGGAATCTCCTACAATGAGCAGTTCTTC.